This T cell receptor (beta chain) came from a study of T cell responses to AZD1222 COVID-19 vaccine. General study results and limits: In the spike-specific TCR repertoire, nearly half reportedly target unmutated variant regions. Most donors were white British and more were female, and clonal diversity was possibly underestimated. Repertoire sampling happened only post peak T cell response.

Here immunoSEQ multiplex PCR was the method, and the copy in TCRdb shows in-frame clones only, minus some. The sample shows around 150,000 clones, around 89% of them seen only once. This clone was recorded a few times. Its antigen is unidentified. CDR1 and CDR2 from the germline V gene are MGHRA and YSYEKL. The V end was cut by 4 bases, the J end by 1 base, with 11 bases between. CDR3 size: 15 residues. The study pooled second doses at about 4 or about 12 weeks. The chain combines TRBV4-1 with TRBJ1-5; TRBD1 might be the D (5 bases). Source: peripheral blood, taken 28 days after the second AZD1222 dose. The sequence derives from an adult who received the AZD1222 COVID-19 vaccine. The CDR3 here is CASSLGLQSNQPQHF. CDR3 bases: TGCGCCAGCAGCCTGGGGCTACAAAGCAATCAGCCCCAGCATTTT.